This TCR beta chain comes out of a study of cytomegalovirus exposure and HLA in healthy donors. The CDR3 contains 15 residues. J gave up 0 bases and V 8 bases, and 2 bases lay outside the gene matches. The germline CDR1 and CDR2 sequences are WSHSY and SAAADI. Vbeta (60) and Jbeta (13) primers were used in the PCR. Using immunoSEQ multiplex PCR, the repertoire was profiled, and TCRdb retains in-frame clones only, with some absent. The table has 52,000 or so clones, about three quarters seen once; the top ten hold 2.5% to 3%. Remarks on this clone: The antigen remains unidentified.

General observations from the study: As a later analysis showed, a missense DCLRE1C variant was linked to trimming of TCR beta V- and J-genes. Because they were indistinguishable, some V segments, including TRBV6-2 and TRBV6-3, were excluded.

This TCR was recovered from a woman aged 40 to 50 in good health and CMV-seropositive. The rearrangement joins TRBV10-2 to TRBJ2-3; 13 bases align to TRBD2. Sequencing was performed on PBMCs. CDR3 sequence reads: CASLLAGGSTDTQYF. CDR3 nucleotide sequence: TGCGCCAGCTTACTAGCGGGGGGGAGCACAGATACGCAGTATTTT.